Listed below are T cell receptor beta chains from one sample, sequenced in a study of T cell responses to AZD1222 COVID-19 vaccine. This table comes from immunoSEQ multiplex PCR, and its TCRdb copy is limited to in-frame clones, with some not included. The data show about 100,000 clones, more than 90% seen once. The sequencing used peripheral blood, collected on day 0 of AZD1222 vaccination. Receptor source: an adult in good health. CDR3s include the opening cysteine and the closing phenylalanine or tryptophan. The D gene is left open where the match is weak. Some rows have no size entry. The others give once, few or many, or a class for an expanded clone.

TGCAGCGTTGACAAGAACGGAGCTGGAAACACCATATATTTT | CSVDKNGAGNTIYF | TRBV29-1 | few | NA | TRBJ1-3
TGTGCCAGCAGCCCAGGGGAGGGTTGGGAGACCCAGTACTTC | CASSPGEGWETQYF | TRBV7-3 | NA | NA | TRBJ2-5
TGTGCCACCAGTCTCGGACAGGGTCGCACAGATACGCAGTATTTT | CATSLGQGRTDTQYF | TRBV24-1 | NA | TRBD1 | TRBJ2-3
TGTGCCAGCAGCTTAGCGGAAAGCACAGATACGCAGTATTTT | CASSLAESTDTQYF | TRBV7-9 | NA | NA | TRBJ2-3
TGTGCCAGCAGCTCCCTGACAGGGTCAGAGACCCAGTACTTC | CASSSLTGSETQYF | TRBV7-9 | NA | TRBD1 | TRBJ2-5
TGTGCCAGCAGTGAAGTGGCTACTAATGAAAAACTGTTTTTT | CASSEVATNEKLFF | TRBV2 | NA | NA | TRBJ1-4
TGTGCCAGCAGCTTGGCCCTTTCGAGTCAGCCCCAGCATTTT | CASSLALSSQPQHF | TRBV5-8 | once | NA | TRBJ1-5
TGTGCCAGCAGTGAACGTCAGGGGACCTACGAGCAGTACTTC | CASSERQGTYEQYF | TRBV6-4 | NA | NA | TRBJ2-7
TGTGCCTGGAGTCTCCACAGGGGATGGAGGTCACCCCTCCACTTT | CAWSLHRGWRSPLHF | TRBV30 | NA | TRBD1 | TRBJ1-6
TGTGCCAGCTCACCGCCTAAGACAGGGACCGGAAACACCATATATTTT | CASSPPKTGTGNTIYF | TRBV18 | NA | TRBD1 | TRBJ1-3
TGTGCCAGCAGCCAACGGGGGGCGCGGGATGAGCAGTTCTTC | CASSQRGARDEQFF | TRBV6-2/TRBV6-3 | NA | NA | TRBJ2-1